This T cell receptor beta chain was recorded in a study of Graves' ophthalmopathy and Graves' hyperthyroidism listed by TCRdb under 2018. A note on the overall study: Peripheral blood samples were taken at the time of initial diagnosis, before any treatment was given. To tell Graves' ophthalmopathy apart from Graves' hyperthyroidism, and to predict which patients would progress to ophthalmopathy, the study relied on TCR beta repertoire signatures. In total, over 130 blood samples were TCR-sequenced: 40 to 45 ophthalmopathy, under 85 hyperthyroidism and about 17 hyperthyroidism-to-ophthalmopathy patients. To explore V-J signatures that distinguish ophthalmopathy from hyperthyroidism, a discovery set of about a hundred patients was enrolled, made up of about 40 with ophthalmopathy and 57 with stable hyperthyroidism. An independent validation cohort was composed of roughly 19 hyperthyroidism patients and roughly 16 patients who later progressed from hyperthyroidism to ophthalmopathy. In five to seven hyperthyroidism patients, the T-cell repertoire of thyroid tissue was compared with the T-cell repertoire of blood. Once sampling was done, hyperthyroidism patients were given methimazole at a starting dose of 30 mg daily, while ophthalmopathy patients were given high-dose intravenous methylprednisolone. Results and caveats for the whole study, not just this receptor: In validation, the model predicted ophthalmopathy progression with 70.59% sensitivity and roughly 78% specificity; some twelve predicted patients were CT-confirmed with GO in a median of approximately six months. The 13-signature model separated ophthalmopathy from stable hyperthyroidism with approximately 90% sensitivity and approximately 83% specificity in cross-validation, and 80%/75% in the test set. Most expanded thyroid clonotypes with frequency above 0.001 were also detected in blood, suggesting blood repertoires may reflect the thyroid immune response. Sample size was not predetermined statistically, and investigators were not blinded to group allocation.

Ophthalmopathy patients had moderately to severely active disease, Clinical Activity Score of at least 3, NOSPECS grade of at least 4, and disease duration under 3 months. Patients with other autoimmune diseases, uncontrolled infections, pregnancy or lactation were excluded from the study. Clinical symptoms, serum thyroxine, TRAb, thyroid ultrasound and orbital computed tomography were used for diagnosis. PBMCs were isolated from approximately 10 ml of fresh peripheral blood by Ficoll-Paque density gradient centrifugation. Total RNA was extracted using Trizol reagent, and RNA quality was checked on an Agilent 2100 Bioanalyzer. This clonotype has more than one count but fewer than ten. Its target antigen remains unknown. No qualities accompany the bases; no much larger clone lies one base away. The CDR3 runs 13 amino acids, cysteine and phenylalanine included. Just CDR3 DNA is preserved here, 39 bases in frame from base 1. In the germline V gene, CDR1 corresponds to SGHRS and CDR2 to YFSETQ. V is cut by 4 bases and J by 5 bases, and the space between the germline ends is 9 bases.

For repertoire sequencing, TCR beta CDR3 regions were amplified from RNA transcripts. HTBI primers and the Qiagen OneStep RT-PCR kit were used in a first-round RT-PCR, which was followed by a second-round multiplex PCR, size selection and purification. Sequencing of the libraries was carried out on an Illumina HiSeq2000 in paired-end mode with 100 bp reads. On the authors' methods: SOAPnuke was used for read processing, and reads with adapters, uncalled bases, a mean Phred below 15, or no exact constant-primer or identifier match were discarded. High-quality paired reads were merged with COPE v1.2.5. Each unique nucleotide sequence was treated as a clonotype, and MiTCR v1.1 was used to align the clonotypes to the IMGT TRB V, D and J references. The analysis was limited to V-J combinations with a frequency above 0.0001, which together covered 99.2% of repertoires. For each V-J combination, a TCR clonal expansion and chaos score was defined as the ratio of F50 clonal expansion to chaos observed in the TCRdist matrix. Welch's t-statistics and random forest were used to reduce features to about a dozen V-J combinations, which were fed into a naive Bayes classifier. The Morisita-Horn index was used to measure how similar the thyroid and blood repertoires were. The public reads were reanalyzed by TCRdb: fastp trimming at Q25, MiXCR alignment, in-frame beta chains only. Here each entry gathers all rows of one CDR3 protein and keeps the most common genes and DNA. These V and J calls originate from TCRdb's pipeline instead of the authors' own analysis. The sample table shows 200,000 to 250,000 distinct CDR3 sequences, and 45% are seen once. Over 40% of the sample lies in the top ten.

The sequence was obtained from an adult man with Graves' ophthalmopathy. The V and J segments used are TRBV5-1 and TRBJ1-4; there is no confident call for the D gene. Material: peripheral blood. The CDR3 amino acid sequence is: CASSPMGNEKLFF. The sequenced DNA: TGCGCCAGCAGCCCTATGGGAAATGAAAAACTGTTTTTT. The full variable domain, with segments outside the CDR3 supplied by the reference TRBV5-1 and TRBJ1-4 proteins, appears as KAGVTQTPRYLIKTRGQQVTLSCSPISGHRSVSWYQQTPGQGLQFLFEYFSETQRNKGNFPGRFSGRQFSNSRSEMNVSTLELGDSALYLCASSPMGNEKLFFGSGTQLSVL.